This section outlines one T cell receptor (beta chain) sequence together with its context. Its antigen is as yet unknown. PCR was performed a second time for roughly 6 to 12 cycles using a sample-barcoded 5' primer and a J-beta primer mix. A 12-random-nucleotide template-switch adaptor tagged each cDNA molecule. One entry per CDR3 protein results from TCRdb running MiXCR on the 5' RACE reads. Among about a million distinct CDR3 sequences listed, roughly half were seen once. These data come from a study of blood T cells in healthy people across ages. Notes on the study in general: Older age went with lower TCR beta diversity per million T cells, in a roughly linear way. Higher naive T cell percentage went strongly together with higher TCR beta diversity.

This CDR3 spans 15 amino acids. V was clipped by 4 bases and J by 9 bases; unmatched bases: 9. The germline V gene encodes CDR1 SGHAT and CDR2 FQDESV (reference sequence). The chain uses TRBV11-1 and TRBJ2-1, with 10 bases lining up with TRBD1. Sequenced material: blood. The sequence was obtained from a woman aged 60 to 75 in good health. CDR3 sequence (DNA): TGTGCCAGCAGCTCCGACAGGGGGCGCAGCAGTGAGCAGTTCTTC. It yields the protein CASSSDRGRSSEQFF.